Presented here are 25 T cell receptor beta chains from one specimen sequenced in a study of T cell responses to AZD1222 COVID-19 vaccine. The method was immunoSEQ multiplex PCR; TCRdb's version includes in-frame clones alone and lacks a portion of them. The sample holds approximately 110,000 clones, under 95% seen once. This specimen was peripheral blood, taken on day 0 of AZD1222 vaccination. These receptors were taken from an adult in good health.

The V and J genes are TRBV25-1 and TRBJ1-6; 7 nucleotides match TRBD1. Germline V gene lookup returns CDR1 MGHDK and CDR2 SYGVNS. The CDR3 is made up of 13 amino acids. J was trimmed by 8 bases and V by 6 bases; bases with no gene match: 4. The CDR3 spells CASRQGIYSPLHF. CDR3 nucleotides: TGTGCCAGCAGACAGGGGATCTATTCACCCCTCCACTTT.

This chain connects TRBV28 to TRBJ2-3, with TRBD1 matching over 10 bases. This CDR3 has 16 amino acids. Germline assignment: CDR1 MDHEN and CDR2 SYDVKM. V dropped 2 bases and J dropped 4; count of bases not matched to a gene: 6. CDR3 region: CASSLQRTGGADTQYF. CDR3 coding DNA: TGTGCCAGCAGTTTACAGCGGACAGGGGGTGCAGATACGCAGTATTTT. The full variable domain, its missing parts supplied by reference TRBV28 and TRBJ2-3, is DVKVTQSSRYLVKRTGEKVFLECVQDMDHENMFWYRQDPGLGLRLIYFSYDVKMKEKGDIPEGYSVSREKKERFSLILESASTNQTSMYLCASSLQRTGGADTQYFGPGTRLTVL.

This clone has just one count. This sequence joins TRBV19 and TRBJ1-2; 7 bases fit TRBD1. The germline V gene has CDR1 LNHDA and CDR2 SQIVND (reference sequence). The V segment lost 5 bases and the J segment 0 bases; nucleotides outside the gene matches: 3. The CDR3 has 14 residues. The CDR3 bases are TGTGCCAGTAGTCCGGGACAGCCTAACTATGGCTACACCTTC. Encoded protein: CASSPGQPNYGYTF. Supplemented by reference TRBV19 and TRBJ1-2, the full variable domain reads DGGITQSPKYLFRKEGQNVTLSCEQNLNHDAMYWYRQDPGQGLRLIYYSQIVNDFQKGDIAEGYSVSREKKESFPLTVTSAQKNPTAFYLCASSPGQPNYGYTFGSGTRLTVV.

The V call is TRBV7-9, the J call TRBJ1-2; no definite D call. The germline CDR1 and CDR2 sequences are SEHNR and FQNEAQ (reference sequence). The CDR3 runs to 13 residues. The V end was cut by 1 base, the J end by 8 bases, with 11 bases between. CDR3 sequence reads: CASSLGGLGGYTF. CDR3 DNA sequence: TGTGCCAGCAGCTTAGGGGGTTTAGGCGGCTACACCTTC.

This clone has just one count. This chain joins TRBV11-3 and TRBJ2-1; D is unresolved. Looked up from germline, CDR1 is SGHNT and CDR2 is YENEEA. V was trimmed by 1 base and J by 7 bases, leaving 8 bases between them. This CDR3 comprises 13 residues. As DNA, the CDR3 is TGTGCCAGCAGCTTAGGAGGTTGGAATGAGCAGTTCTTC. It yields the protein CASSLGGWNEQFF.

The genes are TRBV10-3 and TRBJ2-2; D is ambiguous. The V gene lost 6 bases and the J gene lost 4 bases, with 12 bases spanning the gap. There are 14 residues in the CDR3. In germline, CDR1 is ENHRY, CDR2 SYGVKD. CDR3 DNA sequence: TGTGCCATCAGGGCCACAGACCCCACCGGGGAGCTGTTTTTT. It yields the protein CAIRATDPTGELFF.

The chain links TRBV7-3 to TRBJ2-3; 7 nucleotides align to TRBD1. This CDR3 is built from 14 residues. The junction had 1 base not matched to a gene; V was cut back by 2 bases and J by 2 bases. Germline V gene lookup returns CDR1 SGHTA and CDR2 FQGTGA. The CDR3 region is CASSLGQATDTQYF. Here the CDR3 DNA reads TGTGCCAGCAGCTTAGGACAGGCCACAGATACGCAGTATTTT.

The V and J genes are TRBV7-2 and TRBJ1-2; D unclear. This CDR3 is 13 amino acids long. Deletions cut 4 bases from V and 8 bases from J, with 14 bases between. Germline CDR1 is SGHTA and CDR2 is FQGNSA. CDR3 in DNA: TGTGCCAGCAGCTCACAGTGGACGGCGGGCTACACCTTC. Translating it yields CASSSQWTAGYTF.

This chain connects TRBV11-2 to TRBJ2-5; 9 bases are a match to TRBD2. The germline V gene has CDR1 SGHAT and CDR2 FQNNGV. The ends lost 4 bases at V and 5 bases at J; junction bases unmatched: 5. This CDR3 is built from 14 residues. The CDR3 sequence: CASSSQTSGETQYF. CDR3 in DNA: TGTGCCAGCAGCTCACAGACTAGCGGTGAGACCCAGTACTTC. The entire variable domain, with the rest obtained from reference TRBV11-2 and TRBJ2-5, is as follows: EAGVAQSPRYKIIEKRQSVAFWCNPISGHATLYWYQQILGQGPKLLIQFQNNGVVDDSQLPKDRFSAERLKGVDSTLKIQPAKLEDSAVYLCASSSQTSGETQYFGPGTRLLVL.

This sequence joins TRBV7-9 and TRBJ1-1, with 9 bases aligning to TRBD1. The CDR3 covers 15 residues. The trim removed 3 bases at V and 5 bases at J, leaving 7 bases unmatched. CDR1 and CDR2 from the germline V gene are SEHNR and FQNEAQ (reference sequence). CDR3 residues: CASSLALTGGTEAFF. DNA for the CDR3: TGTGCCAGCAGCTTGGCCTTGACAGGGGGTACTGAAGCTTTCTTT. Full variable domain (missing parts from reference TRBV7-9 and TRBJ1-1): DTGVSQNPRHKITKRGQNVTFRCDPISEHNRLYWYRQTLGQGPEFLTYFQNEAQLEKSRLLSDRFSAERPKGSFSTLEIQRTEQGDSAMYLCASSLALTGGTEAFFGQGTRLTVV.

J is TRBJ1-3 and V is TRBV28; 7 bases are a match to TRBD1. J was trimmed by 4 bases and V by 8 bases; bases with no gene match: 11. The CDR3 is 15 amino acids. Germline V gives CDR1 MDHEN, CDR2 SYDVKM. This CDR3 reads CASRLTSGGGNTIYF. DNA of the CDR3: TGTGCCAGCCGGTTAACCTCAGGGGGAGGAAACACCATATATTTT.

The rearrangement uses TRBV25-1 and TRBJ2-6; D gene uncertain. CDR3 length: 13 residues. Trimming cost V 6 bases and J 0 bases, with 3 bases left between them. Germline V CDR1 and CDR2: MGHDK, SYGVNS. CDR3 in DNA: TGTGCCAGCAGCTTCTCTGGGGCCAACGTCCTGACTTTC. Amino acid sequence: CASSFSGANVLTF.

J is TRBJ2-3 and V is TRBV9, with D possibly matching TRBD2 (6 bases). The germline CDR1 and CDR2 sequences are SGDLS and YYNGEE. Trimming removed 1 base at V and 5 bases at J, with 14 bases between. The CDR3 has 15 amino acids. CDR3 residues: CASSVRGFGKDTQYF. CDR3 DNA sequence: TGTGCCAGCAGCGTACGGGGGTTTGGAAAAGATACGCAGTATTTT.

V and J are TRBV4-3 and TRBJ1-4, with D possibly TRBD1 on 5 matching bases. This CDR3 has 15 residues. From germline, CDR1 is LGHNA and CDR2 YSLEER. Trimming removed 4 bases from V and 1 base from J, with 10 bases in between. CDR3 sequence (DNA): TGCGCCAGCAGCCGCGGGGACGGAACTAATGAAAAACTGTTTTTT. Amino acids: CASSRGDGTNEKLFF.

This chain joins TRBV4-2 and TRBJ1-6, with 7 bases matching TRBD1. Germline V gives CDR1 LGHNA, CDR2 YNFKEQ. J was trimmed by 7 bases and V by 6 bases; bases with no gene match: 6. CDR3 length: 14 residues. CDR3 in DNA: TGTGCCAGCAGACGGACAGGCGGGAATTCACCCCTCCACTTT. Encoded protein: CASRRTGGNSPLHF.

This rearrangement joins TRBV30 to TRBJ1-1; tentatively, D is TRBD1 (5 bases). V lost 1 base to trimming and J lost 10 bases, with 10 bases between them. Germline CDR1 and CDR2: GTSNPN and SVGIG (reference sequence). CDR3 length: 11 amino acids. The CDR3 protein is CAWSEGRVAFF. The CDR3 bases are TGTGCCTGGAGTGAAGGCAGGGTAGCTTTCTTT.

This clone was detected once. This chain connects TRBV28 to TRBJ1-1; 7 bases are shared with TRBD1. Germline CDR1 reads MDHEN; CDR2 reads SYDVKM. V gave up 7 bases and J gave up 1 base; unmatched junction bases: 3. This CDR3 is 13 amino acids long. As DNA, the CDR3 is TGTGCCAGCATCCGACAGGGGAACACTGAAGCTTTCTTT. It translates to CASIRQGNTEAFF.

The chain combines TRBV19 with TRBJ1-1, with D unresolved. This CDR3 spans 13 amino acids. Trimming pared 3 bases from V and 1 base from J, leaving 6 bases between. Germline-derived CDR1 and CDR2 are LNHDA and SQIVND (reference sequence). The DNA for the CDR3 is TGTGCCAGTAGTATTACGGAGAACACTGAAGCTTTCTTT. Translated: CASSITENTEAFF.

The CDR3 spells CASGEEGSPLHF. The CDR3 region has the DNA TGTGCCAGTGGCGAGGAAGGCTCACCCCTCCACTTT. The chain couples TRBV18 to TRBJ1-6; D ambiguous. This CDR3 contains 12 residues. Germline lookup yields CDR1 KGHSH and CDR2 LQKENI. Trimming cost V 9 bases and J 10 bases, with 13 bases left between them.

The rearrangement links TRBV6-5 to TRBJ2-1; TRBD2 matches at 8 bases. CDR3 length: 13 residues. Trimming removed 10 bases from V and 5 bases from J; junction bases left unmatched: 7. The germline gives CDR1 MNHEY, CDR2 SVGAGI. The CDR3 loop is CAIPGLGHNEQFF. The CDR3, as DNA: TGTGCCATCCCGGGACTAGGACACAATGAGCAGTTCTTC.

The chain recombines TRBV11-2 with TRBJ2-7; D assignment may be TRBD1 or TRBD2 (5 bases each). Trimming took 7 bases from V and 4 from J, leaving 26 bases between them. This CDR3 is 17 amino acids long. Looked up from germline, CDR1 is SGHAT and CDR2 is FQNNGV. The CDR3 loop is CASTPTWGREIGYEQYF. The DNA of the CDR3 is TGTGCCAGCACCCCAACCTGGGGCAGGGAGATTGGTTACGAGCAGTACTTC.

V gene TRBV7-6 combines with J gene TRBJ1-4; no firm D call. V shed 4 bases and J shed 2 bases, with 11 bases lying between them. The germline V gene has CDR1 SGHVS and CDR2 FNYEAQ. The CDR3 covers 15 residues. The CDR3 coding sequence is TGTGCCAGCAGCTCGCCTTCGTCCACTAATGAAAAACTGTTTTTT. Residues: CASSSPSSTNEKLFF.

This clone was observed a single time. The chain joins TRBV7-9 to TRBJ2-3; 13 bases are shared with TRBD2. V trimming: 8 bases; J trimming: 6 bases; junction bases outside the gene matches: 14. CDR3 length equals 17 residues. The germline V gene has CDR1 SEHNR and CDR2 FQNEAQ (reference sequence). The CDR3 sequence: CASFNPGLAGKRDTQYF. The CDR3 DNA reads as TGTGCCAGCTTTAATCCGGGACTAGCGGGAAAAAGGGATACGCAGTATTTT.

The gene calls are TRBV4-1 and TRBJ2-7; 8 bases align to TRBD2. The V and J ends lost 1 base and 5 bases, in that order; junction bases with no gene match: 4. The CDR3 extends over 14 amino acids. Per germline, CDR1 MGHRA and CDR2 YSYEKL. The CDR3 DNA follows: TGCGCCAGCAGCCAAGGTAATAGCGGGGACGAGCAGTACTTC. Amino acid sequence: CASSQGNSGDEQYF.

The rearrangement uses TRBV6-1 and TRBJ1-3; 8 bases match TRBD1. The CDR3 has 15 amino acids. Per the germline V gene, CDR1 is MNHNS and CDR2 is SASEGT. Germline trimming cut 2 bases from V and 2 bases from J; bases unmatched to any gene: 2. CDR3 DNA sequence: TGTGCCAGCAGTGAATGGACAGGGCCTGGAAACACCATATATTTT. Protein: CASSEWTGPGNTIYF.